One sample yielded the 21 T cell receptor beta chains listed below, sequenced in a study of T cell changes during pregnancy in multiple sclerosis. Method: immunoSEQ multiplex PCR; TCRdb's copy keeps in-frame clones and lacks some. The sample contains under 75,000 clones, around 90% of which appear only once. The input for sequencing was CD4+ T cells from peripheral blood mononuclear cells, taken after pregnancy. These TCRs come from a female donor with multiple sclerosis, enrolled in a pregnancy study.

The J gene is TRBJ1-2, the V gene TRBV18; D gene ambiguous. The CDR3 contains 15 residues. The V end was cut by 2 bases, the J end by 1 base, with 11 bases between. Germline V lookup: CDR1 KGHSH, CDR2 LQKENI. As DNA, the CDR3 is TGTGCCAGCTCACCATTGACGGGTCTTAACTATGGCTACACCTTC. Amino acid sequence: CASSPLTGLNYGYTF.

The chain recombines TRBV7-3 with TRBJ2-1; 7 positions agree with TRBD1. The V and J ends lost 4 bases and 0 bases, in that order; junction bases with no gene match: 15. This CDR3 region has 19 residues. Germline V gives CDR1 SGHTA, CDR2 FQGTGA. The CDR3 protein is CASSSTTGRGVPSYNEQFF. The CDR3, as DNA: TGTGCCAGCAGCTCCACGACAGGGCGAGGGGTGCCCTCCTACAATGAGCAGTTCTTC.

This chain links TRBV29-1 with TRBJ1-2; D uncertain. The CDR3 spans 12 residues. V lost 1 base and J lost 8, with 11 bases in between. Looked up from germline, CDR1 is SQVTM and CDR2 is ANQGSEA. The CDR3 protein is CSVEGAEGGYTF. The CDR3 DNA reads TGCAGCGTTGAAGGAGCGGAGGGAGGCTACACCTTC.

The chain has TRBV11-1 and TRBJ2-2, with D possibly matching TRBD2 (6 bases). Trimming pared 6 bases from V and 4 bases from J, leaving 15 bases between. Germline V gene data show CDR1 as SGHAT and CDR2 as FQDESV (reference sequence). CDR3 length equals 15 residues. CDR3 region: CASSWAGPSTGELFF. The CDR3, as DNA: TGTGCCAGCAGTTGGGCGGGACCGTCCACCGGGGAGCTGTTTTTT.

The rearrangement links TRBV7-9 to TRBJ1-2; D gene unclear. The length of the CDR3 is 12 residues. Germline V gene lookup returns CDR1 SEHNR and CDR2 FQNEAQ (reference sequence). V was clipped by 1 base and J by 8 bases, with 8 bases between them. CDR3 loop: CASSLVQSGYTF. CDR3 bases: TGTGCCAGCAGCTTAGTCCAAAGCGGCTACACCTTC.

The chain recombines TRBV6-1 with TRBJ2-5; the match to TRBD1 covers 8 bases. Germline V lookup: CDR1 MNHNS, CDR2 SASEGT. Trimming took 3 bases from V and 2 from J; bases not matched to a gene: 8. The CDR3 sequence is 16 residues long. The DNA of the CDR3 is TGTGCCAGCAGTGACCCAGGGGGCCCAAATCAAGAGACCCAGTACTTC. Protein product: CASSDPGGPNQETQYF.

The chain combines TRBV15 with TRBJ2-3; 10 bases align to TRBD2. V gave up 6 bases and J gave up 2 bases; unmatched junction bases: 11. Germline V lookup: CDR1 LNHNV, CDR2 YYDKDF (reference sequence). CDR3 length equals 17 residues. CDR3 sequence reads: CATSPAPGTSDTDTQYF. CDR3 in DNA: TGTGCCACCAGTCCAGCCCCCGGGACTAGCGACACAGATACGCAGTATTTT.

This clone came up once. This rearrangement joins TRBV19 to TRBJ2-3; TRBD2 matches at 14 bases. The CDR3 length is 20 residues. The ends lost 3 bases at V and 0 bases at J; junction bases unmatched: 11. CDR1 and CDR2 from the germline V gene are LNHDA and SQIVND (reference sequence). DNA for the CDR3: TGTGCCAGTAGTATGGTCCACGGGACTAGCGGGGGCCCAAGCACAGATACGCAGTATTTT. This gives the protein CASSMVHGTSGGPSTDTQYF.

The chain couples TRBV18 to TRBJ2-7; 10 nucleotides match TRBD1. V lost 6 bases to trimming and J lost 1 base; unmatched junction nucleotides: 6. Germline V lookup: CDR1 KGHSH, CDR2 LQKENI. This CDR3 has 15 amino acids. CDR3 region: CASSRDRGKSYEQYF. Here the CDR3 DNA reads TGTGCCAGCTCCCGGGACAGGGGAAAGTCCTACGAGCAGTACTTC.

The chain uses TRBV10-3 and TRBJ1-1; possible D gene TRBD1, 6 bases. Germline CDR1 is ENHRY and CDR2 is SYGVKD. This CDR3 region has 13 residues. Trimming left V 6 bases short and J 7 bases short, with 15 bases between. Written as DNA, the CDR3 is TGTGCCATCAGATTGGACAGAGATAGTGAAGCTTTCTTT. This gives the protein CAIRLDRDSEAFF.

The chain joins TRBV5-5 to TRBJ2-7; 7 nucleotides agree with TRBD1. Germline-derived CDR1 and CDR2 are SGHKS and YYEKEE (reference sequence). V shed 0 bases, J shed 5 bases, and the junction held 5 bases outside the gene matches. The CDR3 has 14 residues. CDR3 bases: TGTGCCAGCAGCTTGGTAGGTAGGGGGCACGAGCAGTACTTC. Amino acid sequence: CASSLVGRGHEQYF. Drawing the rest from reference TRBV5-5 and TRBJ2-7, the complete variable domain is DAGVTQSPTHLIKTRGQQVTLRCSPISGHKSVSWYQQVLGQGPQFIFQYYEKEERGRGNFPDRFSARQFPNYSSELNVNALLLGDSALYLCASSLVGRGHEQYFGPGTRLTVT.

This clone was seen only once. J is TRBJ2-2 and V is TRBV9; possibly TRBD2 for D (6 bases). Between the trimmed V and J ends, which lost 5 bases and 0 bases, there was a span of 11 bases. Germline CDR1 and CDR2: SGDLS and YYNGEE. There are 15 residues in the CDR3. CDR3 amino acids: CASRGGFSNTGELFF. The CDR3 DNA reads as TGTGCCAGCAGGGGGGGATTCTCGAACACCGGGGAGCTGTTTTTT. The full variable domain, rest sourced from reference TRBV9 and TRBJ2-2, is DSGVTQTPKHLITATGQRVTLRCSPRSGDLSVYWYQQSLDQGLQFLIQYYNGEERAKGNILERFSAQQFPDLHSELNLSSLELGDSALYFCASRGGFSNTGELFFGEGSRLTVL.

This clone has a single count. CDR3 nucleotide sequence: TGCGCCAGCAGCCCGGAACCAGGATCTTATGGCTACACCTTC. Encoded protein: CASSPEPGSYGYTF. The rearrangement joins TRBV5-1 to TRBJ1-2; the D is unclear. Germline CDR1 reads SGHRS; CDR2 reads YFSETQ. The CDR3 consists of 14 residues. Trimming left V 4 bases short and J 5 bases short, with 15 bases between.

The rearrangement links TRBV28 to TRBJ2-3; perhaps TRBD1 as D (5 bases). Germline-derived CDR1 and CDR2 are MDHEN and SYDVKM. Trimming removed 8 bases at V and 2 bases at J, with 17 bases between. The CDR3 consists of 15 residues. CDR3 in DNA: TGTGCCAGCTCGACAGCTCGGACCTTCACAGATACGCAGTATTTT. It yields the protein CASSTARTFTDTQYF.

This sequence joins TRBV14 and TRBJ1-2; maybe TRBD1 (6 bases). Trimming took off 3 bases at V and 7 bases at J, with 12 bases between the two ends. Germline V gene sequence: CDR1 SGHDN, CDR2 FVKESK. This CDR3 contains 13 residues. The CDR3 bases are TGTGCCAGCAGCCACCAGGGGTTGGGTGGCTACACCTTC. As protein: CASSHQGLGGYTF.

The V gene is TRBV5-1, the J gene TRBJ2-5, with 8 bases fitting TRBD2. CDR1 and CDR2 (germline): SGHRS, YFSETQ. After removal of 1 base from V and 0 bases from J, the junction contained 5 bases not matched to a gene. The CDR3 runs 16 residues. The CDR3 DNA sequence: TGCGCCAGCAGCTTGACCCAGCGGGAGCACCAAGAGACCCAGTACTTC. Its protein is CASSLTQREHQETQYF. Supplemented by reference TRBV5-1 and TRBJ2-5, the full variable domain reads KAGVTQTPRYLIKTRGQQVTLSCSPISGHRSVSWYQQTPGQGLQFLFEYFSETQRNKGNFPGRFSGRQFSNSRSEMNVSTLELGDSALYLCASSLTQREHQETQYFGPGTRLLVL.

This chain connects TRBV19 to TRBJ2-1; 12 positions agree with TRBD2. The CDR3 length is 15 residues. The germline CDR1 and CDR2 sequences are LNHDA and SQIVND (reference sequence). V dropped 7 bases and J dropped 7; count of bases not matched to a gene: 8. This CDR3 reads CASNPLAGGGNEQFF. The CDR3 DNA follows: TGTGCCAGTAACCCACTAGCGGGAGGCGGGAATGAGCAGTTCTTC.

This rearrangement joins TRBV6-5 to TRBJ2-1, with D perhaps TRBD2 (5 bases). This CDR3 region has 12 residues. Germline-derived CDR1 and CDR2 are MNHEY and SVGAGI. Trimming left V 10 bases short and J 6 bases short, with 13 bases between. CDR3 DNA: TGTGCCACGCAAGGGAGTACCAATGAGCAGTTCTTC. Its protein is CATQGSTNEQFF.

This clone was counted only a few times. For the CDR3, the DNA is TGTGCCAGCAGCGTAGACGGGAGAGGTTACAATGAGCAGTTCTTC. Its protein product is CASSVDGRGYNEQFF. The rearrangement joins TRBV9 to TRBJ2-1; D may be TRBD2 (6 bases). Germline assignment: CDR1 SGDLS and CDR2 YYNGEE. The CDR3 covers 15 residues. Trimming took off 0 bases at V and 4 bases at J, with 11 bases between the two ends. Full variable domain (missing parts from reference TRBV9 and TRBJ2-1): DSGVTQTPKHLITATGQRVTLRCSPRSGDLSVYWYQQSLDQGLQFLIQYYNGEERAKGNILERFSAQQFPDLHSELNLSSLELGDSALYFCASSVDGRGYNEQFFGPGTRLTVL.

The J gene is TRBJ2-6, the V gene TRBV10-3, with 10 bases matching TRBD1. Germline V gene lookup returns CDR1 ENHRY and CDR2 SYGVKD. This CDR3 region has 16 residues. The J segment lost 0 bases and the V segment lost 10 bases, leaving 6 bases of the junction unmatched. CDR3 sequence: CATTGQGLSGANVLTF. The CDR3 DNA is TGTGCCACCACGGGACAGGGGCTCTCTGGGGCCAACGTCCTGACTTTC.

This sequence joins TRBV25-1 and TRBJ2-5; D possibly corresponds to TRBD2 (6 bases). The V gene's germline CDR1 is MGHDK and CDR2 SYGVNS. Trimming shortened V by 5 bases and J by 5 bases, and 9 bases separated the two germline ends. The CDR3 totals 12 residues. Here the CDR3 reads CASSPGVETQYF. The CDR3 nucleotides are TGTGCCAGCAGTCCGGGGGTTGAGACCCAGTACTTC. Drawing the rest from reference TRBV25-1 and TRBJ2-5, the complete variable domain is EADIYQTPRYLVIGTGKKITLECSQTMGHDKMYWYQQDPGMELHLIHYSYGVNSTEKGDLSSESTVSRIRTEHFPLTLESARPSHTSQYLCASSPGVETQYFGPGTRLLVL.